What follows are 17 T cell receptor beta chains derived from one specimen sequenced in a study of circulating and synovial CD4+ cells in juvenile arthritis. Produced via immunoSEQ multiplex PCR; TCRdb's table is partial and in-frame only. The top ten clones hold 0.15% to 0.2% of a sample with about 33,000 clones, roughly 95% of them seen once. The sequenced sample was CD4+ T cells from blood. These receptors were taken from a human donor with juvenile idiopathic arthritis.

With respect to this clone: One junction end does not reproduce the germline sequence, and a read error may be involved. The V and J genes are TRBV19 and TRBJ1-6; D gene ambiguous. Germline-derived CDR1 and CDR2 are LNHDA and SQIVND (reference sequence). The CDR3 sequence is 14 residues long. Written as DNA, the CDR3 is TGTGCCAGTAAATACAGTATCGGGAATTCCCCCCTCCACTTT. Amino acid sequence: CASKYSIGNSPLHF. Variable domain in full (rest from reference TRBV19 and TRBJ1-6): DGGITQSPKYLFRKEGQNVTLSCEQNLNHDAMYWYRQDPGQGLRLIYYSQIVNDFQKGDIAEGYSVSREKKESFPLTVTSAQKNPTAFYLCASKYSIGNSPLHFGNGTRLTVT.

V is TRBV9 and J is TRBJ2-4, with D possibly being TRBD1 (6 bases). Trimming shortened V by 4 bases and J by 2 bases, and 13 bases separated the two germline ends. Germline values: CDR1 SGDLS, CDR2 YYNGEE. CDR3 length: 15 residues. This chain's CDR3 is CASSLTTGTKNIQYF. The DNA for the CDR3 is TGTGCCAGCAGCTTAACGACAGGAACCAAAAACATTCAGTACTTC.

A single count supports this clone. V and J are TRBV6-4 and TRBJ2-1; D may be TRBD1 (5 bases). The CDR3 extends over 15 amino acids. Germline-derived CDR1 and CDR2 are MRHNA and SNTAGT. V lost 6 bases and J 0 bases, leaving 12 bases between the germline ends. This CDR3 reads CASSPTVLSYNEQFF. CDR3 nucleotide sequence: TGTGCCAGCAGCCCGACAGTCCTCTCCTACAATGAGCAGTTCTTC.

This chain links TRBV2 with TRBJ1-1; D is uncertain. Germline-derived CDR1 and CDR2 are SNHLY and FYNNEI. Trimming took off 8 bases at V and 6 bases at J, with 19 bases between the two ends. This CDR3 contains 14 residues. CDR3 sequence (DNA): TGTGCCAGCTCAAGAACGGGTTCCCACTCTGAAGCTTTCTTT. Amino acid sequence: CASSRTGSHSEAFF.

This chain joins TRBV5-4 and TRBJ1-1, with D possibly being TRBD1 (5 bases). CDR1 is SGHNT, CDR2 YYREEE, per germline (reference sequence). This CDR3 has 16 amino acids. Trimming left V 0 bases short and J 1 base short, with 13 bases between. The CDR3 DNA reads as TGTGCCAGCAGCTTGGCCGGCAGGGCAAGGAACACTGAAGCTTTCTTT. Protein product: CASSLAGRARNTEAFF.

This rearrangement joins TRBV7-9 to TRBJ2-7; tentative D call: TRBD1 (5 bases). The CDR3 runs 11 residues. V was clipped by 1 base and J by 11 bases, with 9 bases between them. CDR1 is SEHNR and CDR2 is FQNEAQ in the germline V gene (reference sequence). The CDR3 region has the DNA TGTGCCAGCAGCTTAGGGGGCCCCGAGTACTTC. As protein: CASSLGGPEYF.

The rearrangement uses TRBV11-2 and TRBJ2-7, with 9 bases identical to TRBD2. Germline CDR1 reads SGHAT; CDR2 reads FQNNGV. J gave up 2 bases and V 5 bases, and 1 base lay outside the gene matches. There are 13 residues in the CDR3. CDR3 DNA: TGTGCCAGCAGCCTAGCGGGGACCTACGAGCAGTACTTC. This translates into CASSLAGTYEQYF.

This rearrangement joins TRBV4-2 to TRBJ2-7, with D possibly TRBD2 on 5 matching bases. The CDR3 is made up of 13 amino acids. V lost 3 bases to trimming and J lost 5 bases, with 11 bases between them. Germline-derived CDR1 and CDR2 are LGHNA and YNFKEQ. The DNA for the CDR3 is TGTGCCAGCAGCCATCTAGCCAGCGACGAGCAGTACTTC. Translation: CASSHLASDEQYF.

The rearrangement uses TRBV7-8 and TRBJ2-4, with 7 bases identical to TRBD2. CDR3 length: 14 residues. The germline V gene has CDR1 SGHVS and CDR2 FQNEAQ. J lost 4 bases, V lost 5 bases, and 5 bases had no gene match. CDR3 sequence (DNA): TGTGCCAGCAGCCCCGGACTAGGGAAAAACATTCAGTACTTC. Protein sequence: CASSPGLGKNIQYF.

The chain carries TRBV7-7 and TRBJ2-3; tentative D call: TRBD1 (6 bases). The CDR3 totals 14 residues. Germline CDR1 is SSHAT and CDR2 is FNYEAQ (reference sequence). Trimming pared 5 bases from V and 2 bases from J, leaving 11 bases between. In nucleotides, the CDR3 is TGTGCCAGCAGCCAGGGGCGAGACACAGATACGCAGTATTTT. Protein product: CASSQGRDTDTQYF.

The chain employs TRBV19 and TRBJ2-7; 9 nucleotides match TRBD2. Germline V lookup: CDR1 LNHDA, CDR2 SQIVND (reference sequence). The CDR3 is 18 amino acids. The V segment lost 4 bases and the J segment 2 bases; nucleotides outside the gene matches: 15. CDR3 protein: CASSRYLSGGRDAYEQYF. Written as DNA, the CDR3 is TGTGCCAGTAGTAGGTATCTTTCCGGCGGGAGGGACGCCTACGAGCAGTACTTC.

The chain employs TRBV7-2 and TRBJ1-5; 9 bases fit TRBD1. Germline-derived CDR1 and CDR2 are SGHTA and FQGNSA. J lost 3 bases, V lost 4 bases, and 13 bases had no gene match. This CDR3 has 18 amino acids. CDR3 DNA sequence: TGTGCCAGCAGCTCTAGAGTCGGGACAGGGTGGGACAATCAGCCCCAGCATTTT. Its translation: CASSSRVGTGWDNQPQHF.

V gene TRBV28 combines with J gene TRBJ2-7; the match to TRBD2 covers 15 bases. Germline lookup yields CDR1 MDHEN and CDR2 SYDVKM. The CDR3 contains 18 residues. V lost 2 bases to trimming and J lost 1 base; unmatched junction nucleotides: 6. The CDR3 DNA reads TGTGCCAGCAGTTTAATCGGACTAGCGGGGGGGACTTCCTACGAGCAGTACTTC. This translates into CASSLIGLAGGTSYEQYF.

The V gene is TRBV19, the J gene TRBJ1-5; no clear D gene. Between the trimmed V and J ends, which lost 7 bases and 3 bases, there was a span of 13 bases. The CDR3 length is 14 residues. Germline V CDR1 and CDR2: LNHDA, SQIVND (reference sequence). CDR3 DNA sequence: TGTGCCAGTATGGGCCAACTCCTCAATCAGCCCCAGCATTTT. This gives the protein CASMGQLLNQPQHF.

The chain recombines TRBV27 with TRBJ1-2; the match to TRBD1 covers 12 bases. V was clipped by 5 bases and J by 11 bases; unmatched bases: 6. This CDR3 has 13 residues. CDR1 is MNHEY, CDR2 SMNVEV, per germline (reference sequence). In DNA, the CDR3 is TGTGCCAGCAGTCCGGGACAGGGGGCGCCGTACACCTTC. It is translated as CASSPGQGAPYTF.

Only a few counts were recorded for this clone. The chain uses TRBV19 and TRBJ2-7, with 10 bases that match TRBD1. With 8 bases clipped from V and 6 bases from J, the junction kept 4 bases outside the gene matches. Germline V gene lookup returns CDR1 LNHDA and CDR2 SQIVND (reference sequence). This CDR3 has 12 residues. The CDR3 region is CASWDRGPEQYF. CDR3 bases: TGTGCCAGTTGGGACAGGGGTCCCGAGCAGTACTTC.

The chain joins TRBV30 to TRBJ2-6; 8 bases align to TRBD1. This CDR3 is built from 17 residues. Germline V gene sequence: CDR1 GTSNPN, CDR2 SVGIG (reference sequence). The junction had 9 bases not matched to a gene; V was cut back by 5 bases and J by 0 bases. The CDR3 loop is CAWAGGRTGSGANVLTF. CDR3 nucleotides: TGTGCCTGGGCAGGGGGCCGCACAGGCTCTGGGGCCAACGTCCTGACTTTC.